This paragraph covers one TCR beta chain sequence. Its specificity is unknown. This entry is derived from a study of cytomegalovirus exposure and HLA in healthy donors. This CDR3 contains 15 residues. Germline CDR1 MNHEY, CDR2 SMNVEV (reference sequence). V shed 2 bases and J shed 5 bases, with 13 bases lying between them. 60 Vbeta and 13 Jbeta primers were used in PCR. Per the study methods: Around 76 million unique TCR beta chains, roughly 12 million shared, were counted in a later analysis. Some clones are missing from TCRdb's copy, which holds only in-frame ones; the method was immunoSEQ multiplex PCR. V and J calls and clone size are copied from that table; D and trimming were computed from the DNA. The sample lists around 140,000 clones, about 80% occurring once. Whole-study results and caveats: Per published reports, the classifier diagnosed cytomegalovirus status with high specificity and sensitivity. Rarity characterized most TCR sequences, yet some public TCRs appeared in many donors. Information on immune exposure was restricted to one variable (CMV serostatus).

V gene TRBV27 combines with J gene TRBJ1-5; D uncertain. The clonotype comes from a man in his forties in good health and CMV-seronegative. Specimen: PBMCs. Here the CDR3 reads CASSLGRKRDQPQHF. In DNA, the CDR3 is TGTGCCAGCAGTTTAGGGCGGAAGCGGGATCAGCCCCAGCATTTT.